What follows describes a single TCR beta chain. Its antigen is unidentified. The J segment lost 5 bases and the V segment lost 5 bases, leaving 15 bases of the junction unmatched. This CDR3 region has 17 residues. This sample was included in a study of blood T cells in healthy people across ages. Study results and caveats: Donor CMV status, an unknown factor, possibly confounded changes in expanded clonotypes.

A J-beta primer mix and a sample-barcoded 5' primer were used in a second PCR of about 7 to 12 cycles. TCRdb used MiXCR to reprocess the 5' RACE reads, holding one entry per CDR3 protein. The sample lists about 680,000 distinct CDR3 sequences, 49% occurring once. The clonotype originates from a woman in her fifties or sixties in good health. The sample was blood. The rearrangement uses TRBV12-3 or TRBV12-4 and TRBJ2-1; TRBD2 aligns across 7 bases. The CDR3 DNA reads as TGTGCCAGCAGTCCCCCAATCCGGGCTAGCGGTAACAATGAGCAGTTCTTC. Its translation: CASSPPIRASGNNEQFF.